A selection of T cell receptor beta chains follows, all from one sample in a study of beta chain features in type 1 diabetes. TCRdb's table, derived via immunoSEQ multiplex PCR, lists solely in-frame clones and lacks some. There are about 930,000 clones in the sample; about 17% occur only once, and about 0.02% lies in the top ten. The sample consisted of naive CD4+ T cells from blood. The receptors were sampled from a young woman in good health. Both conserved end residues are part of each CDR3. Each record gives: D gene, V gene, J gene, clone size, CDR3 DNA, CDR3 protein. D genes are given only for firm matches. Clone size is shown for a subset of rows, as once, few, many or a class of expanded clone.

>TRBD2|TRBV4-3|TRBJ2-1|.
TGCGCCAGCAGCCAAGACGGCGGGACTAGCGGGAACAATGAGCAGTTCTTC
CASSQDGGTSGNNEQFF
>TRBD2|TRBV5-1|TRBJ2-7|.
TGCGCCAGCAGCGCGGGACTAGCGGCCTCCTACGAGCAGTACTTC
CASSAGLAASYEQYF
>TRBD1|TRBV28|TRBJ2-7|.
TGTGCCAGCAGTTCGGGACAGGGTTACGAGCAGTACTTC
CASSSGQGYEQYF
>.|TRBV28|TRBJ1-2|.
TGTGCCAGCAGTTTTGTGATGAGGGGTTCTAACTATGGCTACACCTTC
CASSFVMRGSNYGYTF
>.|TRBV7-9|TRBJ2-1|few
TGTGCCAGCAGCTTAATCAAGAGGAGCTCCTACAATGAGCAGTTCTTC
CASSLIKRSSYNEQFF
>TRBD2|TRBV7-9|TRBJ2-1|.
TGTGCCAGCAGCTTAGCGACACTAGCGGGATTTGAGCAGTTCTTC
CASSLATLAGFEQFF
>.|TRBV5-1|TRBJ2-3|.
TGCGCCAGCAGGACCGGGGCTAGCACAGATACGCAGTATTTT
CASRTGASTDTQYF
>.|TRBV19|TRBJ2-4|.
TGTGCCAGTAGTATGGAATCCGACAGGGCCAAAAACATTCAGTACTTC
CASSMESDRAKNIQYF
>TRBD1|TRBV6-5|TRBJ2-3|few
TGTGCCAGCAGCCGAGGACAGGGGAGGTCGGATACGCAGTATTTT
CASSRGQGRSDTQYF
>.|TRBV10-3|TRBJ1-1|few
TGTGCCATCAGTGAGTCTGGGAGGAGATCTTTCTTT
CAISESGRRSFF
>TRBD2|TRBV18|TRBJ2-1|.
TGTGCCAGCTCAATCCAGCGGGAAAACAATGAGCAGTTCTTC
CASSIQRENNEQFF
>.|TRBV12-2|TRBJ2-1|.
TGTGCAAGTAGAAGACTAGCTACCTACAATGAGCAGTTCTTC
CASRRLATYNEQFF
>.|TRBV4-3|TRBJ2-5|few
TGCGCCAGCAGCCAAGTAGGGTCGAAAGAGACCCAGTACTTC
CASSQVGSKETQYF
>.|TRBV28|TRBJ1-5|.
TGTGCCAGCAGTTTCAGCAATCAGCCCCAGCATTTT
CASSFSNQPQHF
>.|TRBV5-1|TRBJ2-3|few
TGCGCCAGCAGCTTGGCGGGGCAGCTCACAGATACGCAGTATTTT
CASSLAGQLTDTQYF
>.|TRBV2|TRBJ1-5|.
TGTGCCAGCAGTGAAACAGGGTTTCAGCCCCAGCATTTT
CASSETGFQPQHF
>.|TRBV9|TRBJ2-7|few
TGTGCCAGCAGCGTAGGTCCAGCGGACCACTACGAGCAGTACTTC
CASSVGPADHYEQYF
>TRBD1|TRBV29-1|TRBJ1-1|few
TGCAGCGCTTGGGACAGGGAAACTGAAGCTTTCTTT
CSAWDRETEAFF
>.|TRBV4-2|TRBJ2-5|.
TGTGCCAGCAGCCAAGATTTGGGGGATCGGGAGACCCAGTACTTC
CASSQDLGDRETQYF
>TRBD2|TRBV13|TRBJ2-3|.
TGTGCCAGCAGCTTAGGACTAGCGGGAGGGACAGATACGCAGTATTTT
CASSLGLAGGTDTQYF
>.|TRBV19|TRBJ1-1|.
TGTGCCAGCAAGGACGGATACACTGAAGCTTTCTTT
CASKDGYTEAFF
>TRBD1|TRBV29-1|TRBJ2-7|few
TGCAGCGCCCTACGGGGAACAGGGGTATCCTACGAGCAGTACTTC
CSALRGTGVSYEQYF
>TRBD2|TRBV9|TRBJ2-1|.
TGTGCCAGCAGCGTAGCTCCTAGCGGGACCTACAATGAGCAGTTCTTC
CASSVAPSGTYNEQFF
>.|TRBV11-1|TRBJ2-7|few
TGTGCCAGCAGCTTCGGTTCACTCAGTGGCTTCGAGCAGTACTTC
CASSFGSLSGFEQYF
>TRBD2|TRBV7-2|TRBJ2-1|.
TGTGCCAGCAGCCCCAGGCTGGCGGGAGGGCCCGGCAAGCAGTTCTTC
CASSPRLAGGPGKQFF
>.|TRBV2|TRBJ1-5|.
TGTGCCAGCAGTGAAAATGCAGGGCAGCAACAGCCCCAGCATTTT
CASSENAGQQQPQHF
>.|TRBV27|TRBJ1-1|.
TGTGCCAGCAGTTTCGTCGGAGGGATCACTGAAGCTTTCTTT
CASSFVGGITEAFF
>TRBD2|TRBV28|TRBJ2-3|.
TGTGCCAGCAGTCCCCAGCGGGAACCTAGCACAGATACGCAGTATTTT
CASSPQREPSTDTQYF
>.|TRBV2|TRBJ1-4|.
TGTGCCAGCAGTGGGGACATGGGAGAAAAACTGTTTTTT
CASSGDMGEKLFF
>.|TRBV7-9|TRBJ2-5|.
TGTGCCAGCAGTCCAGGGAGTCGGGAGACCCAGTACTTC
CASSPGSRETQYF
>TRBD1|TRBV5-6|TRBJ2-3|.
TGTGCCAGCTCAGGGACAGGCCTATCAGATACGCAGTATTTT
CASSGTGLSDTQYF
>TRBD2|TRBV4-2|TRBJ2-5|.
TGTGCCAGCAGCCAGACTAGCGGGAGGGGAGGAGAGACCCAGTACTTC
CASSQTSGRGGETQYF
>TRBD2|TRBV4-3|TRBJ2-2|.
TGCGCCAGCACCCCCGGGGGGAGTTACACCGGGGAGCTGTTTTTT
CASTPGGSYTGELFF
>TRBD2|TRBV5-4|TRBJ2-1|few
TGTGCCAGCAGCTTGCAACTAGCGGGTGGCAATGAGCAGTTCTTC
CASSLQLAGGNEQFF
>.|TRBV19|TRBJ1-3|few
TGTGCCAGTAAAGCGTCCGGGACACCTGGAAACACCATATATTTT
CASKASGTPGNTIYF
>.|TRBV28|TRBJ2-2|.
TGTGCCAGCAGTTTAATTCGGGACACGGGGCTGTTTTTT
CASSLIRDTGLFF
>TRBD2|TRBV10-3|TRBJ2-2|few
TGTGCCATCAGTGAGTCGATTGGCGGGAGAGCCGGGGAGCTGTTTTTT
CAISESIGGRAGELFF
>.|TRBV2|TRBJ2-1|.
TGTGCCAGCAGTGCCCAGCGGGCGAACAATGAGCAGTTCTTC
CASSAQRANNEQFF
>TRBD1|TRBV19|TRBJ1-1|.
TGTGCCAGTAACCAGGGGGCGCGTACTGAAGCTTTCTTT
CASNQGARTEAFF
>.|TRBV4-3|TRBJ1-1|.
TGCGCCAGCAGCCAGGGTGCGAACACTGAAGCTTTCTTT
CASSQGANTEAFF
>.|TRBV9|TRBJ1-2|.
TGTGCCAGCAGCGTAGCCCCCGAGTCTAACTATGGCTACACCTTC
CASSVAPESNYGYTF
>TRBD2|TRBV28|TRBJ2-1|.
TGTGCCAGCAAGACTAGCGGTCACAATGAGCAGTTCTTC
CASKTSGHNEQFF
>TRBD1|TRBV28|TRBJ1-5|.
TGTGCCAGCAACCCGACAGGGAGGCGTCAGCCCCAGCATTTT
CASNPTGRRQPQHF
>.|TRBV18|TRBJ2-2|few
TGTGCCAGCTCACCACGGATTTTGGGGCCAAACACCGGGGAGCTGTTTTTT
CASSPRILGPNTGELFF
>TRBD1|TRBV9|TRBJ1-3|.
TGTGCCAGCATCCCGACAGGGGTCGGTGGAAACACCATATATTTT
CASIPTGVGGNTIYF